This TCR beta chain is from a study of human thymus T cells. The germline V gene has CDR1 SQVTM and CDR2 ANQGSEA. CDR3 length equals 16 residues. Trimming at V came to 4 bases and at J to 4 bases, leaving 15 bases not matched to a gene. Resections removed during corrective heart surgery provided the thymus tissue used. Turning to this clone: Its specificity is not known.

Profiled with immunoSEQ multiplex PCR; TCRdb holds only in-frame clones, not every one. The sample yields tens of thousands of clones, around 95% seen once. The study, taken as a whole, reports: V and J genes seemed to be used with bias in thymic and blood repertoires.

The sequenced sample consisted of thymus tissue. The genes are TRBV29-1 and TRBJ2-7; 8 bases are a match to TRBD2. This clonotype originated in a girl in the first two years of life with a congenital heart defect but otherwise immunologically healthy. CDR3 in DNA: TGCAGCGTTGGCACCGAGGGAACTAGCGGAACATACGAGCAGTACTTC. This encodes CSVGTEGTSGTYEQYF.